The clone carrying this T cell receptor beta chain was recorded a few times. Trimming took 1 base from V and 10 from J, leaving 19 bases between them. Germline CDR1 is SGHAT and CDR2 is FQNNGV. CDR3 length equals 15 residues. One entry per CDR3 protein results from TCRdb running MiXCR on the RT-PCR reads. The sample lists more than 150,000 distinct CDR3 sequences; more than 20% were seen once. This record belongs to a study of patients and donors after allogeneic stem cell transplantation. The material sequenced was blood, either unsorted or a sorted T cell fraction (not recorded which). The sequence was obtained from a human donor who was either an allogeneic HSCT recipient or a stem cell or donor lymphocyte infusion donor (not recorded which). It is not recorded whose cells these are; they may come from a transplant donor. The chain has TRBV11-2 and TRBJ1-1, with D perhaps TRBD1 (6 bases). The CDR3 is CASSLVQGPAPGAFF. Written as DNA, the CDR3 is TGTGCCAGCAGCTTAGTACAGGGTCCTGCCCCCGGAGCTTTCTTT.